This T cell receptor beta chain was recorded in a study of shared clonotypes between healthy human individuals. CDR1 is SGHRS, CDR2 YFSETQ, per germline. V lost 3 bases to trimming and J lost 6 bases, with 17 bases between them. This CDR3 is built from 15 residues. Naive CD8 cells were CD45RO-negative, positively selected for CCR7, excluding terminally differentiated effector memory CD45RA+ cells. Per the study methods: Filtering differed because ImmunoSEQ produced junction-only sequences that carried no quality scores. The method was immunoSEQ multiplex PCR; TCRdb's version includes in-frame clones alone and lacks a portion of them. That table supplies the V and J calls and clone size; D and trimming were determined from the DNA. The data contain hundreds of thousands of clones, around 96% of them singletons.

Sequences were obtained from naive CD8+ T cells sorted from blood. V gene TRBV5-1 combines with J gene TRBJ2-3; D is possibly TRBD1 or TRBD2 (5 bases each). The TCR comes from a man aged 25 to 45 in good health. The DNA of the CDR3 is TGCGCCAGCAGCTCCAGACAGTGGGGCGGGGATACGCAGTATTTT. Translated, it gives CASSSRQWGGDTQYF.